This T cell receptor (beta chain) derives from a study of cytomegalovirus exposure and HLA in healthy donors. Study observations and caveats: CMV serostatus alone was available as immune exposure information.

PCR primers comprised 60 Vbeta and 13 Jbeta primers. Produced via immunoSEQ multiplex PCR; TCRdb's table is partial and in-frame only. The sample shows about 60,000 clones, about three quarters of them seen only once. Trimming at V came to 0 bases and at J to 4 bases, leaving 12 bases not matched to a gene. From germline, CDR1 is LGHNA and CDR2 YSLEER. The CDR3 length is 17 residues. About this clone itself: Its antigen is unidentified.

The sequenced sample consisted of PBMCs. The TCR comes from a female donor in good health and CMV-seronegative. V is TRBV4-3 and J is TRBJ2-7, with 7 bases identical to TRBD2. In DNA form, the CDR3 reads TGCGCCAGCAGCCAAGATATTGGGAGACTAGCACTTTACGAGCAGTACTTC. This gives the protein CASSQDIGRLALYEQYF.